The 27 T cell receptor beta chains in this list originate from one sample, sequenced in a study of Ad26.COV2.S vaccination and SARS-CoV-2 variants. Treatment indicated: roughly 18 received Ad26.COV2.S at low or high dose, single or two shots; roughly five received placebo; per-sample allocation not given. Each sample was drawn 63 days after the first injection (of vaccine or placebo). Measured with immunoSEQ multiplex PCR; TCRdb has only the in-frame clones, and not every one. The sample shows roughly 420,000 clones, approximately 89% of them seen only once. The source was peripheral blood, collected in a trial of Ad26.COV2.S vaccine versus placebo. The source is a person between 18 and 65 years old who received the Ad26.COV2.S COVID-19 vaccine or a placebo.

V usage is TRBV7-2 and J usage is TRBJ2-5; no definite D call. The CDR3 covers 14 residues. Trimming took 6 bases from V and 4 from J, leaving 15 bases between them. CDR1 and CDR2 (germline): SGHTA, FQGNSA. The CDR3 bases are TGTGCCAGCAGTTTTCTTCCGGCGCGAGAGACCCAGTACTTC. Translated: CASSFLPARETQYF.

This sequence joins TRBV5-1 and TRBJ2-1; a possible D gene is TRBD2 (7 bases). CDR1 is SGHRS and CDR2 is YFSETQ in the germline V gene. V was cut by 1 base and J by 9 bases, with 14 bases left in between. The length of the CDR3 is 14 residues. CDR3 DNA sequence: TGCGCCAGCAGCTTGTTTGCTAGGGGGGGTGAGCAGTTCTTC. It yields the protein CASSLFARGGEQFF.

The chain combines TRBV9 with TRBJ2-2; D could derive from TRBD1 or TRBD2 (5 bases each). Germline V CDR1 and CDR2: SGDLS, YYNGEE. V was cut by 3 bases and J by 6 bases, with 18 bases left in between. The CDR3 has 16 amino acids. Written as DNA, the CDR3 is TGTGCCAGCAGCGGCCGGGACGCGGCTTGGGCCGGGGAGCTGTTTTTT. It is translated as CASSGRDAAWAGELFF. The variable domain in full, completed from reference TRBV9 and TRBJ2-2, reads DSGVTQTPKHLITATGQRVTLRCSPRSGDLSVYWYQQSLDQGLQFLIQYYNGEERAKGNILERFSAQQFPDLHSELNLSSLELGDSALYFCASSGRDAAWAGELFFGEGSRLTVL.

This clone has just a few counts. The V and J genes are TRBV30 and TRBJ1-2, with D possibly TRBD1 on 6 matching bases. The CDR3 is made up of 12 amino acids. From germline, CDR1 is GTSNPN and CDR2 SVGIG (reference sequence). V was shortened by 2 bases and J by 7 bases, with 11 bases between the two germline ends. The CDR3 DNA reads TGTGCCTGGAGTAGACAGGTTGGTGGCTACACCTTC. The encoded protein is CAWSRQVGGYTF.

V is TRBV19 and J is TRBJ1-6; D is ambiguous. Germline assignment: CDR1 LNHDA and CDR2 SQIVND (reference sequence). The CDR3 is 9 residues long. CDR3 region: CGPSSPLHF. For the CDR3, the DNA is TGTGGTCCAAGTTCACCCCTCCACTTT.

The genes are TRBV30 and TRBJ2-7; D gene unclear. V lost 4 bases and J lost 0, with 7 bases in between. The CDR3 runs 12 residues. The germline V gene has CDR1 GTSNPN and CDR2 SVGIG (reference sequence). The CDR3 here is CAWKAVSYEQYF. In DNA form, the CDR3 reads TGTGCCTGGAAGGCAGTCTCCTACGAGCAGTACTTC.

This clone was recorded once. CDR3 DNA sequence: TGTGCCAGCAGCTCACAGGATTACACTGAAGCTTTCTTT. It is translated as CASSSQDYTEAFF. The chain recombines TRBV6-6 with TRBJ1-1, with D perhaps TRBD1 (5 bases). The CDR3 covers 13 residues. Deletions cut 6 bases from V and 3 bases from J, with 11 bases between. The germline gives CDR1 MNHNY, CDR2 SVGAGI (reference sequence).

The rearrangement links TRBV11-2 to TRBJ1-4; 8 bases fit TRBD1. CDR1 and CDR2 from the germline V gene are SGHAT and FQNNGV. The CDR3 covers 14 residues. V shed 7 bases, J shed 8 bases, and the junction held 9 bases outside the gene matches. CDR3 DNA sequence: TGTGCCAGCACCATCCAGGGGGCGGGAGAAAAACTGTTTTTT. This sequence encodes CASTIQGAGEKLFF. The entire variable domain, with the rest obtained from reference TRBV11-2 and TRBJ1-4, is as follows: EAGVAQSPRYKIIEKRQSVAFWCNPISGHATLYWYQQILGQGPKLLIQFQNNGVVDDSQLPKDRFSAERLKGVDSTLKIQPAKLEDSAVYLCASTIQGAGEKLFFGSGTQLSVL.

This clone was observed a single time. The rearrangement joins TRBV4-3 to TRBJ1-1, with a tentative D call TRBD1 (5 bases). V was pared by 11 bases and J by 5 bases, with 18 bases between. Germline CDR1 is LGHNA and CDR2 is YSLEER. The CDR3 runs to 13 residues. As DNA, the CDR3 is TGCGCCTCACAGGCCGGGGTCAGGACTGAAGCTTTCTTT. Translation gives CASQAGVRTEAFF.

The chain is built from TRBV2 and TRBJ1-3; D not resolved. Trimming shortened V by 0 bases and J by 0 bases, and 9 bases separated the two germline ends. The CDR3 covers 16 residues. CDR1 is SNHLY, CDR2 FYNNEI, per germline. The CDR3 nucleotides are TGTGCCAGCAGTGAAGCGCCTGCATACTCTGGAAACACCATATATTTT. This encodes CASSEAPAYSGNTIYF.

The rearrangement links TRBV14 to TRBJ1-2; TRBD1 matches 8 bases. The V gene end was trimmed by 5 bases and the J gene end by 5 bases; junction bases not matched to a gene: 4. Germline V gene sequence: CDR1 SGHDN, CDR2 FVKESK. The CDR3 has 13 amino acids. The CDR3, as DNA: TGTGCCAGCAGCTGGACAGGGTGGTATGGCTACACCTTC. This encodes CASSWTGWYGYTF.

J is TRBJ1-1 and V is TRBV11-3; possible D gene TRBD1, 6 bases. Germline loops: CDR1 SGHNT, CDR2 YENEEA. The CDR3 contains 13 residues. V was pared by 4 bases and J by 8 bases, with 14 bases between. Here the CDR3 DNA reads TGTGCCAGCAGCTACAGGGTCGGGCTAGAAGCTTTCTTT. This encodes CASSYRVGLEAFF.

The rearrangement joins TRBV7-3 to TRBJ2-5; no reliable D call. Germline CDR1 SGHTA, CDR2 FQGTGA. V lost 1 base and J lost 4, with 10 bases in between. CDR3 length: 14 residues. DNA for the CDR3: TGTGCCAGCAGCTTAAAGGGTGCAGCAGAGACCCAGTACTTC. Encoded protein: CASSLKGAAETQYF.

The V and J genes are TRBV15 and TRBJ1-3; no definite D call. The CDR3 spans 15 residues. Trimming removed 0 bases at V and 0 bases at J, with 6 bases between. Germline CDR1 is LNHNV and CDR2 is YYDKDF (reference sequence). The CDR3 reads CATSRDYGSGNTIYF. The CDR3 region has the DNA TGTGCCACCAGCAGAGATTATGGCTCTGGAAACACCATATATTTT.

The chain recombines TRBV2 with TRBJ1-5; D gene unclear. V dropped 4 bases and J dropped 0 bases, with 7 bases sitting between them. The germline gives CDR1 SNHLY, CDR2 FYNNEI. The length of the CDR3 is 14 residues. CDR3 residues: CASSGSNSNQPQHF. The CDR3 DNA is TGTGCCAGCAGTGGCTCTAATAGCAATCAGCCCCAGCATTTT.

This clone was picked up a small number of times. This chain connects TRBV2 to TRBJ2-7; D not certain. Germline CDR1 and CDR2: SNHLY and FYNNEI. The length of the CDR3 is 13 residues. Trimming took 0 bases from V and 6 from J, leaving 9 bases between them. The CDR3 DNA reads TGTGCCAGCAGTGAAGCGGAGTTACCCGAGCAGTACGTC. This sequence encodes CASSEAELPEQYV.

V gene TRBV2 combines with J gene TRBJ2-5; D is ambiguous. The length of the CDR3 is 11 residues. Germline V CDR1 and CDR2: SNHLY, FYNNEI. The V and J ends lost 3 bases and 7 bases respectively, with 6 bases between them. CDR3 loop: CASSDWRTQYF. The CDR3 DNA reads TGTGCCAGCAGTGACTGGAGGACCCAGTACTTC.

The CDR3, as DNA: TGTGCCAGCAGTGCGTGGCTAGCCACCTACAATGAGCAGTTCTTC. Translation gives CASSAWLATYNEQFF. J is TRBJ2-1 and V is TRBV27; D might be TRBD2 (5 bases). The CDR3 is 15 residues long. CDR1 MNHEY and CDR2 SMNVEV come from the germline V gene (reference sequence). V gave up 5 bases and J gave up 2 bases, with 13 bases separating them.

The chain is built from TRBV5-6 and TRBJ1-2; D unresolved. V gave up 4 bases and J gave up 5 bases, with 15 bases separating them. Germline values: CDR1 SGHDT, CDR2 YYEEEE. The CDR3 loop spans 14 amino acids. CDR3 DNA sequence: TGTGCCAGCAGCCTAGGGTACGCGATTTATGGCTACACCTTC. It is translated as CASSLGYAIYGYTF.

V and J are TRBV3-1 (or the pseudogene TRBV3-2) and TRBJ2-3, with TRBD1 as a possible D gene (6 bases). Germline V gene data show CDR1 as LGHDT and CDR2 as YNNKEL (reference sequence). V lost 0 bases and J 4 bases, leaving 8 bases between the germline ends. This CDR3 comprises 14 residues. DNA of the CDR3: TGTGCCAGCAGCCAAGAAGCAGGGGCAGATACGCAGTATTTT. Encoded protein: CASSQEAGADTQYF.

DNA of the CDR3: TGTGCCAGCAGTCCGGGACAGGTGGCTCTTTACGAGCAGTACTTC. It specifies CASSPGQVALYEQYF. The gene calls are TRBV27 and TRBJ2-7; 8 bases are a match to TRBD1. Germline trimming cut 5 bases from V and 4 bases from J; bases unmatched to any gene: 10. There are 15 residues in the CDR3. Per germline, CDR1 MNHEY and CDR2 SMNVEV (reference sequence).

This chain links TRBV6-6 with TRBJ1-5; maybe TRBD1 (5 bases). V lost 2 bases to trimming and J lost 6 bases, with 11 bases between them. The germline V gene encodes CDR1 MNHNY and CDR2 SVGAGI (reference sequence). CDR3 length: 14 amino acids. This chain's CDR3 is CASSYAREGQPQHF. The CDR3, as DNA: TGTGCCAGCAGTTACGCCAGGGAGGGTCAGCCCCAGCATTTT.

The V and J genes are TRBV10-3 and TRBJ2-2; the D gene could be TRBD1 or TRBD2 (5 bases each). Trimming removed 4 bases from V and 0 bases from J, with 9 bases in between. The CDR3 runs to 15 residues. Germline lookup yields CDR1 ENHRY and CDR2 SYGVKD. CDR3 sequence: CAISGDAANTGELFF. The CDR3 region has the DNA TGTGCCATCAGTGGGGACGCGGCGAACACCGGGGAGCTGTTTTTT.

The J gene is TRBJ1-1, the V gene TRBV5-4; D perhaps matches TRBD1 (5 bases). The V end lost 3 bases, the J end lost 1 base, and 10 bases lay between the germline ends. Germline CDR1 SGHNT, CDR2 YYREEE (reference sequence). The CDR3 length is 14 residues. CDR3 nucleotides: TGTGCCAGCAGCTCAGCCGGGACGAACACTGAAGCTTTCTTT. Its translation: CASSSAGTNTEAFF.

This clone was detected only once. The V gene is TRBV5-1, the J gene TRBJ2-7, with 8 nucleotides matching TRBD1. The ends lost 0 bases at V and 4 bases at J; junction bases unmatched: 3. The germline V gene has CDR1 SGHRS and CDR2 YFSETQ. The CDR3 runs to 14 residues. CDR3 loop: CASSLVDRGYEQYF. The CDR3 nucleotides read TGCGCCAGCAGCTTGGTCGACAGGGGATACGAGCAGTACTTC.

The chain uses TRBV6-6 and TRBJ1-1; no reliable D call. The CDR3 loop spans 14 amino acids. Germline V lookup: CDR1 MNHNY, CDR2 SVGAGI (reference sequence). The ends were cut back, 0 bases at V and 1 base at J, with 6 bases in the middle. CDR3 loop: CASSYSIENTEAFF. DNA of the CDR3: TGTGCCAGCAGTTACTCGATAGAGAACACTGAAGCTTTCTTT.

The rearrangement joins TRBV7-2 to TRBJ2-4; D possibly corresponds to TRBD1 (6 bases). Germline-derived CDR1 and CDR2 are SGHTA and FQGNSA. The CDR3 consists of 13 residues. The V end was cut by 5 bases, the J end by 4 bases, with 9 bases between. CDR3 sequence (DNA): TGTGCCAGCAGCGACGGACAGAAAAACATTCAGTACTTC. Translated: CASSDGQKNIQYF.